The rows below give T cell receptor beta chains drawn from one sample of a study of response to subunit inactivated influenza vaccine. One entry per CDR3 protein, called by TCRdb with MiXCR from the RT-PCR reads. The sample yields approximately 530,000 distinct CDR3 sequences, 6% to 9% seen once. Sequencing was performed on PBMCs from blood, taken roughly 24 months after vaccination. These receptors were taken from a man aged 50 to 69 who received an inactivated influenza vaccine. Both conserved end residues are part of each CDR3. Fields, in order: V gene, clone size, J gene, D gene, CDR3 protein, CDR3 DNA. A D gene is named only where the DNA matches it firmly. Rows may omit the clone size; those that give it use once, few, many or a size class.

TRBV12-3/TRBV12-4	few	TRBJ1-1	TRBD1	CASSGYRGNMNTEAFF	TGTGCCAGCAGTGGTTACAGGGGAAACATGAACACTGAAGCTTTCTTT
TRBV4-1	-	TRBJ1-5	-	CASSQGLWGRNNQPQHF	TGCGCCAGCAGCCAAGGCCTGTGGGGACGGAATAATCAGCCCCAGCATTTT
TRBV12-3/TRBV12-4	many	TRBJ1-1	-	CASSFHGGAFF	TGTGCCAGCAGTTTTCACGGTGGGGCTTTCTTT
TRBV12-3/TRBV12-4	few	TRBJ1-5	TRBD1	CASSPSKGTGYSNQPQHF	TGTGCCAGCAGTCCCTCAAAGGGGACAGGGTATAGCAATCAGCCCCAGCATTTT
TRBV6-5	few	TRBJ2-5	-	CASSYIPGEETQYF	TGTGCCAGCAGTTACATCCCAGGGGAAGAGACCCAGTACTTC
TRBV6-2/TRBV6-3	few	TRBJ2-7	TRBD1	CASRDRDEQYF	TGTGCCAGCCGCGACAGGGACGAGCAGTACTTC
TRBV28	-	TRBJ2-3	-	CASTRHEEGTDTQYF	TGTGCCAGCACTCGACACGAGGAGGGTACAGATACGCAGTATTTT
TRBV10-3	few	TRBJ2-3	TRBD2	CAISRTSATDTQYF	TGTGCCATCAGCAGGACTAGCGCCACAGATACGCAGTATTTT
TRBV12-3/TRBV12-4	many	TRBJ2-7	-	CASTNGRDSYEQYF	TGTGCCAGCACCAACGGACGGGATTCCTACGAGCAGTACTTC
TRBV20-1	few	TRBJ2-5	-	CSASILGGQETQYF	TGCAGTGCTAGTATTCTAGGGGGGCAAGAGACCCAGTACTTC
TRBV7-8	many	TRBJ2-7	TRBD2	CASSLVGGAYEQYF	TGTGCCAGCAGCTTAGTCGGGGGGGCTTACGAGCAGTACTTC
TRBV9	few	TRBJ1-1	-	CASSPQIPNTEAFF	TGTGCCAGCAGCCCCCAGATACCGAACACTGAAGCTTTCTTT
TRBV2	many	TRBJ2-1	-	CASSEQFF	TGTGCCAGCAGTGAGCAGTTCTTC
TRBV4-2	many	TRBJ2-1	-	CASSQDRARTLLYNEQFF	TGTGCCAGCAGCCAAGATCGCGCCAGAACCCTCCTATACAATGAGCAGTTCTTC
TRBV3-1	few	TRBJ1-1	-	CASSRLAQNTEAFF	TGTGCCAGCAGCCGACTAGCCCAGAACACTGAAGCTTTCTTT
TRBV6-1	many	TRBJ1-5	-	CASSELSSASNQPQHF	TGTGCCAGCAGTGAACTATCCTCGGCAAGCAATCAGCCCCAGCATTTT
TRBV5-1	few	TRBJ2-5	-	CASSFGSQGGETQYF	TGCGCCAGCAGCTTTGGTTCACAGGGCGGAGAGACCCAGTACTTC
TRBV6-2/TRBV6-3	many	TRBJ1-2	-	CASRPGPYGYTF	TGTGCCAGCAGGCCAGGCCCCTATGGCTACACCTTC
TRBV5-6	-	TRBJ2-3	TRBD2	CASSTGGILASDTQYF	TGTGCCAGCAGCACGGGGGGGATCCTCGCCTCAGATACGCAGTATTTT
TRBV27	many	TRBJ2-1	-	CASSLFSSGSGDEQFF	TGTGCCAGCAGTTTATTTTCCAGCGGGTCGGGGGATGAGCAGTTCTTC
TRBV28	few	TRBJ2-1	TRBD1	CASSPQGWPNNEQFF	TGTGCCAGCAGTCCACAGGGGTGGCCGAACAATGAGCAGTTCTTC
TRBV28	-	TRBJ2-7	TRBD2	CASSLGSGSATYEQYF	TGTGCCAGCAGTCTGGGGAGCGGGAGTGCGACCTACGAGCAGTACTTC
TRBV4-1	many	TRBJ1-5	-	CASKTGFYSNQPQHF	TGCGCCAGCAAAACAGGGTTCTATAGCAATCAGCCCCAGCATTTT
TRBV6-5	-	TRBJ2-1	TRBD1	CASSYTGVNEQFF	TGTGCCAGCAGTTACACAGGGGTCAATGAGCAGTTCTTC
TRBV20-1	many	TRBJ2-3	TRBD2	CSARGPLASDTQYF	TGCAGTGCGCGCGGCCCACTAGCGTCAGATACGCAGTATTTT
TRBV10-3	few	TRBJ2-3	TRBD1	CAISDKGALATDTQYF	TGTGCCATCAGTGACAAGGGGGCGTTAGCCACAGATACGCAGTATTTT
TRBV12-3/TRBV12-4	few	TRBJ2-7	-	CASSPRAGSYEQYF	TGTGCCAGCAGTCCTCGGGCCGGATCCTACGAGCAGTACTTC
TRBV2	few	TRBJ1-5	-	CASSELGTYSNQPQHF	TGTGCCAGCAGTGAATTGGGGACGTATAGCAATCAGCCCCAGCATTTT
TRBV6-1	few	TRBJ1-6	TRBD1	CASRQGVPPLHF	TGTGCCAGCAGACAGGGGGTACCACCCCTCCACTTT
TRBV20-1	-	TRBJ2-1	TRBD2	CSAPTSGNYNEQFF	TGCAGTGCTCCGACTAGCGGGAATTACAATGAGCAGTTCTTC
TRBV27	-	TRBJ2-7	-	CASRHAGAYEQYF	TGTGCCAGCAGACATGCCGGGGCCTACGAGCAGTACTTC
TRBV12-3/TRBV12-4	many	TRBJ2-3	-	CASSTTGFTDTQYF	TGTGCCAGCAGCACCACAGGGTTCACAGATACGCAGTATTTT
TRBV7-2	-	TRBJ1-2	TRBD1	CASSRQGHYGYTF	TGTGCCAGCTCTCGACAGGGTCACTATGGCTACACCTTC
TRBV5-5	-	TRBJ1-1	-	CASSLVRVEAFF	TGTGCCAGCAGCTTGGTCAGGGTAGAAGCTTTCTTT
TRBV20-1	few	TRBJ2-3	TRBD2	CSAPRVAGGTDTQYF	TGCAGTGCCCCAAGGGTTGCGGGGGGAACAGATACGCAGTATTTT
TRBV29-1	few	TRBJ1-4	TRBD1	CSVRTGFNEKLFF	TGCAGCGTCAGGACAGGGTTTAATGAAAAACTGTTTTTT
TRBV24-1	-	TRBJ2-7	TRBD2	CATSDPGTSGYEQYF	TGTGCCACCAGTGATCCCGGGACTAGCGGCTACGAGCAGTACTTC
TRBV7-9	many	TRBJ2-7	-	CASSLVNTGGQYF	TGTGCCAGCAGCTTAGTTAATACCGGAGGGCAGTACTTC
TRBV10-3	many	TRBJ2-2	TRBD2	CAISWTSGTGELFF	TGTGCCATCAGTTGGACTAGCGGTACCGGGGAGCTGTTTTTT
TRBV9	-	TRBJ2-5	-	CASSVKGVQETQYF	TGTGCCAGCAGCGTAAAGGGGGTGCAAGAGACCCAGTACTTC
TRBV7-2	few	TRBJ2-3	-	CASSLYGSTQYF	TGTGCCAGCAGCTTATACGGGAGTACGCAGTATTTT
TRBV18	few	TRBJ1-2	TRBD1	CASSPDRGGYGYTF	TGTGCCAGCTCACCGGACAGGGGTGGCTATGGCTACACCTTC
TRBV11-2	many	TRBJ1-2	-	CASSSSQHYGYTF	TGTGCCAGCAGCTCAAGCCAGCACTATGGCTACACCTTC
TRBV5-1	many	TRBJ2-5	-	CASSPGPRQETQYF	TGCGCCAGCAGTCCGGGACCGAGACAAGAGACCCAGTACTTC
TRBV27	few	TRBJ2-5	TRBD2	CASSPLAGGPPETQYF	TGTGCCAGCAGTCCGCTAGCGGGGGGGCCCCCAGAGACCCAGTACTTC
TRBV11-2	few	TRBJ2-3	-	CASSLGAGYTQYF	TGTGCCAGCAGCCTCGGCGCCGGTTATACGCAGTATTTT
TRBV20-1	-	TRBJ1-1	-	CSARDGGVDTEAFF	TGCAGTGCTAGAGATGGGGGAGTGGACACTGAAGCTTTCTTT
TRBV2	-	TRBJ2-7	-	CASQSGSYEQYF	TGTGCCAGCCAGAGCGGGTCCTACGAGCAGTACTTC